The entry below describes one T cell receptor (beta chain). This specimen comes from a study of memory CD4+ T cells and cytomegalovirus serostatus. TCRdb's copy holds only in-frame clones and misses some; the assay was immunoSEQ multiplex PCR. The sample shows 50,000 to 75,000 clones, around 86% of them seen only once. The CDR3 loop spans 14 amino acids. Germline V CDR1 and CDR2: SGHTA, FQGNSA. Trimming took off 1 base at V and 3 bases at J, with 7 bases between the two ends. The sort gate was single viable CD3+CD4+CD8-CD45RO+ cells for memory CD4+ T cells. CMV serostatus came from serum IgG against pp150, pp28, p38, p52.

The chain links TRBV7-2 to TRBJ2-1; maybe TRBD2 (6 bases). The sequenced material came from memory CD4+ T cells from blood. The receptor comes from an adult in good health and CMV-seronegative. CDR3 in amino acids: CASSLGGVYNEQFF. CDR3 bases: TGTGCCAGCAGCTTAGGGGGGGTCTACAATGAGCAGTTCTTC.